A selection of T cell receptor beta chains follows, all from one sample in a study of blood T cells in healthy people across ages. A single record per CDR3 protein comes from TCRdb applying MiXCR to the 5' RACE reads. Among 870,000 or so distinct CDR3 sequences listed, more than 25% were seen once. Sequences were obtained from blood. These receptors came from a woman at least 80 years old in good health. The CDR3 runs from the conserved cysteine through the conserved F or W. The D gene is left open where the match is weak. Part of the rows lack a size; the others show once, few, many or a class for expanded clones.

clone_size	v_call	j_call	d_call	cdr3_nt	cdr3_aa
many	TRBV6-1	TRBJ2-7	TRBD1	TGTGCCAGCAGTGAAGCTTGGGGACAGGCAGTCTACGAGCAGTACTTC	CASSEAWGQAVYEQYF
NA	TRBV20-1	TRBJ2-7	TRBD1	TGCAGTGCTGGGGGACAGGTTATACACGAGCAGTACTTC	CSAGGQVIHEQYF
NA	TRBV5-6	TRBJ2-1	TRBD2	TGTGCCAGCAGCTGGAGTAGCGGGTTAACCAGCTCCTACAATGAGCAGTTCTTC	CASSWSSGLTSSYNEQFF
NA	TRBV19	TRBJ2-1	TRBD2	TGTGCCAGTAGACGGGGGGGATTCTCCTGCAATGAGCAGTTCTTC	CASRRGGFSCNEQFF
NA	TRBV7-9	TRBJ1-5	TRBD1	TGTGCCAGCAACACAGGGGTGCAGCCCCAGCATTTT	CASNTGVQPQHF
few	TRBV6-5	TRBJ1-4	NA	TGTGCCAGCAGTTCGTCAGGGATTGAAAAACTGTTTTTT	CASSSSGIEKLFF
NA	TRBV6-2/TRBV6-3	TRBJ2-5	NA	TGTGCCAGCAGTTACTTCCGAACGGAGACCCAGTACTTC	CASSYFRTETQYF
many	TRBV30	TRBJ2-4	NA	TGTGCCTGGAGTGCCAGGGGCCTAGCCAAAAACATTCAGTACTTC	CAWSARGLAKNIQYF
few	TRBV5-1	TRBJ2-2	NA	TGCGCCAGCAGCTGGGTAGCCACCGGGGAGCTGTTTTTT	CASSWVATGELFF
many	TRBV15	TRBJ2-1	TRBD2	TGTGCCACCAGCAGAGAACTAGCGGGGGAGAATGAGCAGTTCTTC	CATSRELAGENEQFF
NA	TRBV5-1	TRBJ1-3	TRBD1	TGCGCCAGCAGCTTGGGGACAGGGGGCTTTGGAAACACCATATATTTT	CASSLGTGGFGNTIYF
NA	TRBV12-3/TRBV12-4	TRBJ1-2	NA	TGTGCCAGCAGCCAAGGGGGATATGGCTGCACCTTC	CASSQGGYGCTF
few	TRBV4-1	TRBJ1-1	NA	TGCGCCAGCAGCCAAGGGAACGTGAGGGACACTGAAGCTTTCTTT	CASSQGNVRDTEAFF
few	TRBV6-5	TRBJ2-3	NA	TGTGCCAGCACCCAGCGGGATACGCAGTATTTT	CASTQRDTQYF
NA	TRBV4-2	TRBJ2-4	TRBD2	TGTGCCAGCAGCTCGGGCGGGGGGGCCTACAATGAGCAGTACTTC	CASSSGGGAYNEQYF
NA	TRBV28	TRBJ1-5	NA	TGTGCCAGCAGTTTACCCGTGACAATAAGATCCAATCAGCCCCAGCATTTT	CASSLPVTIRSNQPQHF
few	TRBV3-1	TRBJ1-2	TRBD1	TGTGCCAGCAGCCCCCTCGACAGGGATCACTATGGCTACACCTTC	CASSPLDRDHYGYTF
many	TRBV6-5	TRBJ2-5	NA	TGTGCCAGCGGTACGGAGGGGGCGGGCCGAAAGACCCAGTACTTC	CASGTEGAGRKTQYF
NA	TRBV12-3/TRBV12-4	TRBJ2-1	TRBD2	TGTGCCAGCAGTTTGACTAGCGGGGGGGCAGTTTCCTACAACGAGCAGCTCTTC	CASSLTSGGAVSYNEQLF
many	TRBV20-1	TRBJ2-5	TRBD2	TGCAGTGCTAGCCCGATTAGCGGGGGGGCCCAAGAGACCCAGTACTTC	CSASPISGGAQETQYF
NA	TRBV5-1	TRBJ1-2	NA	TGCGCCAGCAGCGTACAAGTGGAGGTTTATGGCTACACCTTC	CASSVQVEVYGYTF
many	TRBV5-4	TRBJ2-1	TRBD1	TGTGCCAGCAGCTCAGGACAGGGCGGAGAGCAGTTCTTC	CASSSGQGGEQFF
many	TRBV7-2	TRBJ2-5	NA	TGTGCCAGCAGCTTAGCGGACCGAGGGGGGACCCAGTACTTC	CASSLADRGGTQYF
NA	TRBV18	TRBJ2-7	TRBD2	TGTGCCAGCTTAGGGACTAGCGGGGCCAATGAGCAGTACTTC	CASLGTSGANEQYF
few	TRBV6-5	TRBJ1-6	NA	TGTGCCAGCAGCCGACGGGTATCCGGGGATTCACCCCTCCACTTT	CASSRRVSGDSPLHF
many	TRBV7-2	TRBJ2-5	NA	TGTGCCTCCCTAGCGACGTACCAAGAGACCCAGTACTTC	CASLATYQETQYF
many	TRBV20-1	TRBJ2-5	TRBD1	TGCAGTGCTAGATTGGACAGGACTGAGACCCAGTACTTC	CSARLDRTETQYF
NA	TRBV3-1	TRBJ2-1	NA	TGTGCCAGCAGCCATTCGAAGAATGAGCAGTTCTTC	CASSHSKNEQFF
few	TRBV25-1	TRBJ2-3	TRBD2	TGTGCCAGCACCCCTTGGACTAGTGGCACCACAGATACGCAGTATTTT	CASTPWTSGTTDTQYF
many	TRBV9	TRBJ2-1	NA	TGTGCCAGCAGCGTGACCGGGACGGAGATTTACAATGAGCAGTTCTTC	CASSVTGTEIYNEQFF
NA	TRBV20-1	TRBJ2-1	NA	TGCAGTGCTACTGGAGCTGGCTACAATGAGCAGTTCTTC	CSATGAGYNEQFF
NA	TRBV10-3	TRBJ1-1	NA	TGTGCCATCACCACGGGGGGGCTGGGGAACACTGAAGCTTTCTTT	CAITTGGLGNTEAFF
NA	TRBV10-3	TRBJ2-5	TRBD2	TGTGCCATCAGTGCACTAGCGGGGGGTAATGGGCAGTACTTC	CAISALAGGNGQYF
few	TRBV14	TRBJ1-2	TRBD1	TGTGCCAGCAGCCAAGCGGGACAGACCTATGGCTACACCTTC	CASSQAGQTYGYTF
NA	TRBV7-9	TRBJ1-2	NA	TGTGCCAGCAGCTTCCCTGTGGCAGGAGATGGCTACACCTTC	CASSFPVAGDGYTF
NA	TRBV5-4	TRBJ2-3	NA	TGTGCCAGCAGCTTCTTTCAGCGGGGCACAGATACGCAGTATTTT	CASSFFQRGTDTQYF
NA	TRBV20-1	TRBJ2-1	TRBD2	TGCAGTGCGCTCGGACTGGCGGGAGAAATATTTGAGCAGTTCTTC	CSALGLAGEIFEQFF
NA	TRBV7-2	TRBJ1-6	TRBD1	TGTGCCAGCAGCGCAGGACAGGGAAAAACACCCCTCCACTTT	CASSAGQGKTPLHF
few	TRBV6-1	TRBJ2-5	TRBD1	TGTGCCAGCAAATCTACCGCCGGGACAGGGGGGCTCGAGACCCAGTACTTC	CASKSTAGTGGLETQYF
many	TRBV12-3/TRBV12-4	TRBJ2-7	NA	TGTGCCAGCAGTTTACAGTACGAGCAGTACTTC	CASSLQYEQYF
many	TRBV4-3	TRBJ1-4	NA	TGCGCCAGCAGCCAAGCGTTTGTGGGCGGCGCTCGGGGTCGGGAAAAACTGTTTTTT	CASSQAFVGGARGREKLFF
many	TRBV7-2	TRBJ2-5	TRBD1	TGTGCCAGCAGCTTAGAGCCGGGGACAGGAATAAAAGAGACCCAGTACTTC	CASSLEPGTGIKETQYF